This is a list of T cell receptor beta chains from one sample in a study of cytomegalovirus exposure and HLA in healthy donors. Profiling relied on immunoSEQ multiplex PCR, and the TCRdb table lists in-frame clones only, not all of them. The repertoire holds approximately 280,000 clones, with over 85% as singletons. The sample taken for sequencing was PBMCs. The receptor set was obtained from a woman between 18 and 29 years old in good health and CMV-seronegative. Each CDR3 is given with its conserved first and last residue. Each record gives: J gene, D gene, V gene, clone size, CDR3 DNA, CDR3 protein. A D gene is named only where the DNA matches it firmly. Clone size is stated in some rows and not others, as once, few, many or a class when expanded.

>TRBJ2-7|TRBD1|TRBV13|-
TGTGCCAGCAGCTTCGGGACAGGGGGCTCTTACTCCGAGCAGTACTTC
CASSFGTGGSYSEQYF
>TRBJ2-3|-|TRBV6-6|once
TGTGCCAGCAGTTATGCTAGTTTTCAGTATTTT
CASSYASFQYF
>TRBJ1-6|-|TRBV27|-
TGTGCCAGCAGTTCGACAGTCCCCTCCTATAATTCACCCCTCCACTTT
CASSSTVPSYNSPLHF
>TRBJ2-7|-|TRBV5-1|-
TGCGCCAGCAGTACAGATTCTACCTACGAGCAGTACTTC
CASSTDSTYEQYF
>TRBJ2-7|-|TRBV5-1|-
TGCGCCAGCAGCTTGGCTCAGGGGTACGAGCAGTACTTC
CASSLAQGYEQYF
>TRBJ2-2|TRBD1|TRBV5-1|-
TGCGCCAGCAGCTTGGGGCTACAGGGGTGCGCGAACACCGGGGAGCTGTTTTTT
CASSLGLQGCANTGELFF
>TRBJ2-1|-|TRBV11-2|-
TGTGCCAGCAGCTCCACACATGAGCAGTTCTTC
CASSSTHEQFF
>TRBJ1-5|-|TRBV10-2|-
TGCGCCAGCAGTGAGTCGGCAGGGGACCTCAATCAGCCCCAGCATTTT
CASSESAGDLNQPQHF
>TRBJ1-2|-|TRBV6-5|-
TGTGCCAGCAGTGAAGAGACGGGGAGCTACACCTTC
CASSEETGSYTF
>TRBJ1-6|-|TRBV6-1|once
TGTGCCAGCAGAGACAGGCTTAATTCACCCCTCCACTTT
CASRDRLNSPLHF
>TRBJ1-4|TRBD1|TRBV5-4|-
TGTGCCAGCAGCTTGGGGGGATACAGGGGTGATGAAAAACTGTTTTTT
CASSLGGYRGDEKLFF
>TRBJ2-3|TRBD2|TRBV19|-
TGTGCCAGTATAGCGGGGGGGCCTTCCTATGATTCGGATACGCAGTATTTT
CASIAGGPSYDSDTQYF
>TRBJ2-7|-|TRBV9|once
TGTGCCAGCAGCAGGGGACTCCCCTACGAGCAGTACTTC
CASSRGLPYEQYF
>TRBJ1-1|-|TRBV18|-
TGTGCCAGCTCACCCTCGACAGGAGTGAACACTGAAGCTTTCTTT
CASSPSTGVNTEAFF
>TRBJ1-5|TRBD1|TRBV6-4|-
TGTGCCAGCGCCCGGGACAGCTATAGCAATCAGCCCCAGCATTTT
CASARDSYSNQPQHF
>TRBJ2-7|-|TRBV2|-
TGTGCCAGCAGTGAACCCCCTAGAGCTCCGTACTTC
CASSEPPRAPYF
>TRBJ1-1|-|TRBV7-9|-
TGTGCCAGCAGCTTAAGTCAGGGTTTGGCTGAAGCTTTCTTT
CASSLSQGLAEAFF
>TRBJ1-2|TRBD1|TRBV27|once
TGTGCCAGCACAGGGGGCTCTAACTATGGCTACACCTTC
CASTGGSNYGYTF
>TRBJ2-3|TRBD2|TRBV7-9|few
TGTTCCAGCAGCTTAGCAACTAGCGTAAGCACAGATACGCAGTATTTT
CSSSLATSVSTDTQYF
>TRBJ2-7|-|TRBV5-1|-
TGCGCCAGCAGCTTGGACAGGCTGCCCATCGTCTTC
CASSLDRLPIVF
>TRBJ2-7|-|TRBV11-2|-
TGTGCCAGTCGAACGTGGGGGATAGGGGGCTACGAGCAGTACTTC
CASRTWGIGGYEQYF
>TRBJ1-1|-|TRBV4-2|-
TGTGCCAGCAGCCAGGCGATCGGGGGGGCAGGGGTGAACACTGAAGCTTTCTTT
CASSQAIGGAGVNTEAFF
>TRBJ1-4|-|TRBV6-5|-
TGTGCCAGCAGAAAAGGGAGGATCAGTGAAAAACTGTTTTTT
CASRKGRISEKLFF
>TRBJ1-1|-|TRBV30|-
TGTGCCTGGAGTGTCGTTCGCCGGGTCACTGAAGCTTTCTTT
CAWSVVRRVTEAFF
>TRBJ1-1|-|TRBV6-1|-
TGTGCCAGCAGTGAAGGTCGGAACACTGAAGCTTTCTTT
CASSEGRNTEAFF
>TRBJ2-5|-|TRBV6-5|once
TGTGCCAGCAGTTACTCGAAGCTAGTGGCAGAGACCCAGTACTTC
CASSYSKLVAETQYF